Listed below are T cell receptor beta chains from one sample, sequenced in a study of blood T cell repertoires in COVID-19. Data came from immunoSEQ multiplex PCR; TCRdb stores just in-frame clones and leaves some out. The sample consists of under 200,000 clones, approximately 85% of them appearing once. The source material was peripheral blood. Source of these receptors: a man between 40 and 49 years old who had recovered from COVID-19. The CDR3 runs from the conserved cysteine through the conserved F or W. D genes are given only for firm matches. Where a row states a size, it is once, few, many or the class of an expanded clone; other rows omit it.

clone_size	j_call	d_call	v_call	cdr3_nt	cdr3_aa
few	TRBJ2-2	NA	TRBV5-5	TGTGCCAGCGGGTCGTGGGAGTTGAACACCGGGGAGCTGTTTTTT	CASGSWELNTGELFF
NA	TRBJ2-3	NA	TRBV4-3	TGCGCCAGCAGCGGACTGGGCACAGATACGCAGTATTTT	CASSGLGTDTQYF
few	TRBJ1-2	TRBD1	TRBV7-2	TGTGCCAGCAGCTTGGGATCCGGGACAGGGTTAAATGGCTACACCTTC	CASSLGSGTGLNGYTF
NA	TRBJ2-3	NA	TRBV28	TGTGCCAGCAGTGGCCAGGACAGAAGCACAGATACGCAGTATTTT	CASSGQDRSTDTQYF
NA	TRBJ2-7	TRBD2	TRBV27	TGTGCCAGCAGTTTATTGCTAGCGGGGGAGCAACAGTACTTC	CASSLLLAGEQQYF
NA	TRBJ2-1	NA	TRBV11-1	TGTGCCAGCAGCGCACTCTACAATGAGCAGTTCTTC	CASSALYNEQFF
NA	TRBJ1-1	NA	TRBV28	TGTGCCAGCAGGCGAAGGGGAGGGAACACTGAAGCTTTCTTT	CASRRRGGNTEAFF
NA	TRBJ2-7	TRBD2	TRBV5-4	TGTGCCAGCAGCTTCGCCGGGGGGTCCTACGAGCAGTACTTC	CASSFAGGSYEQYF
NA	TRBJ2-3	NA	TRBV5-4	TGTGCCAGCAGCTTGGCGGATACGCAGTATTTT	CASSLADTQYF
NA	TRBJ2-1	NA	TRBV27	TGTGCCAGCAGTTTAGGGGGTCGAGGGGGAGGGCCATACAATGAGCAGTTCTTC	CASSLGGRGGGPYNEQFF
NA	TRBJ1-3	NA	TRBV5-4	TGTGCCAGCAGCTTGGGACTCTCTGGAAACACCATATATTTT	CASSLGLSGNTIYF
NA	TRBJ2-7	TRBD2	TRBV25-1	TGTGCCAGCAGTGAATATCCCCCCCGACTAGCGCACTCCTACGAGCAGTACTTC	CASSEYPPRLAHSYEQYF
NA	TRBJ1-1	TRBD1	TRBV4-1	TGCGCCAGCAGCCGGTTGGGACAGGCGAACACTGAAGCTTTCTTT	CASSRLGQANTEAFF
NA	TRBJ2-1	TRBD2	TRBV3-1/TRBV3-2	TGTGCCAGCAGTCTGGGAGGGCCCTATGAGCAGTTCTTC	CASSLGGPYEQFF
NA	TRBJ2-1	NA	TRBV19	TGTGCCAGTAGTGTTCGACAGCGGGATGAGCAGTTCTTC	CASSVRQRDEQFF
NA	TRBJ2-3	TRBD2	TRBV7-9	TGTGCCAGCAGCTTAGGGGTTAGCGGGGGCACAGATACGCAGTATTTT	CASSLGVSGGTDTQYF
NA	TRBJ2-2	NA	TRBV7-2	TGTGCCATCCGGGACACTAACACCGGGGAGCTGTTTTTT	CAIRDTNTGELFF
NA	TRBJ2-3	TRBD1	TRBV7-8	TGTGCCAGCAGCTTCTACAGGGGAGATACGCAGTATTTT	CASSFYRGDTQYF
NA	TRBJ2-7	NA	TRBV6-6	TGTGCCAGCAGGAACGGGCAGGGGAACTACGAGCAGTACTTC	CASRNGQGNYEQYF
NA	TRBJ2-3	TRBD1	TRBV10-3	TGTGTCTCCGGGACAGACACAGATACGCAGTATTTT	CVSGTDTDTQYF
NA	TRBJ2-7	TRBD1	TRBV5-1	TGCGCCAGCAGCCTCTACGACAGGGTGGGCCACGAGCAGTACTTC	CASSLYDRVGHEQYF
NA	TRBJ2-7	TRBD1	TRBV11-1	TGTGCCAGCAGCTCACTCCGGGGACAGACGTACGAGCAGTACTTC	CASSSLRGQTYEQYF
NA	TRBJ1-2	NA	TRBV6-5	TGTGCCAGCAAAAGGCAGGGGAACTATGGCTACACCTTC	CASKRQGNYGYTF
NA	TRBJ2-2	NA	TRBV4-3	TGCGCCAGCAGCCGAGCCATGGGGCCGAACACCGGGGAGCTGTTTTTT	CASSRAMGPNTGELFF
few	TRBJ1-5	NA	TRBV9	TGTGCCAGCAGCGTAGCTGGGGGGGTGGATCAGCCCCAGCATTTT	CASSVAGGVDQPQHF
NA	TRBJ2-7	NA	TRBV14	TGTGCCAGCAGCCGAACGGGGACTGCTAGCTCCTACGAGCAGTACTTC	CASSRTGTASSYEQYF
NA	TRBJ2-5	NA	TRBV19	TGTGCCAGTAGTACCCTGAGTGTGCTTGGAGAGACCCAGTACTTC	CASSTLSVLGETQYF
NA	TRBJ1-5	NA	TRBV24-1	TGTGCCACCCAGGACAGACCCAATCAGCCCCAGCATTTT	CATQDRPNQPQHF
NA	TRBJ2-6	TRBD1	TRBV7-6	TGTGCCAGCAGCTTGGGACAGGGGCTAACTGGGGCCAACGTCCTGACTTTC	CASSLGQGLTGANVLTF
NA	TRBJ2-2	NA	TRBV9	TGTGCCAGCAGCGTAGGGAGTAGTTTGACCGGGGAGCTGTTTTTT	CASSVGSSLTGELFF